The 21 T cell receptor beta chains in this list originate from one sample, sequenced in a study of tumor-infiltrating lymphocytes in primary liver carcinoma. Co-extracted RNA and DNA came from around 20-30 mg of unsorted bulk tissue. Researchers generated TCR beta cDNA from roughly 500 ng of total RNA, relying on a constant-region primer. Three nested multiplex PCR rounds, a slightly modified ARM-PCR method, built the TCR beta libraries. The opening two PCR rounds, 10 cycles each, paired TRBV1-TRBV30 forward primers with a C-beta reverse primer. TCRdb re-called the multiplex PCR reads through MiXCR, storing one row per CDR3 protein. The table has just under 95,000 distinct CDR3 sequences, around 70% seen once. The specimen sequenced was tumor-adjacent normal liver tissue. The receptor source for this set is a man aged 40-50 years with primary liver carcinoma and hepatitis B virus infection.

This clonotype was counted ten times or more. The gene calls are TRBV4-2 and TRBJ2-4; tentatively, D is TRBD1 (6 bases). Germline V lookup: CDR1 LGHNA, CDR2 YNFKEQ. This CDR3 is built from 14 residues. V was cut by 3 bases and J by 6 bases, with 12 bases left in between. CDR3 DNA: TGTGCCAGCAGCCAGGAACAGGGTACAAACATTCAGTACTTC. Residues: CASSQEQGTNIQYF.

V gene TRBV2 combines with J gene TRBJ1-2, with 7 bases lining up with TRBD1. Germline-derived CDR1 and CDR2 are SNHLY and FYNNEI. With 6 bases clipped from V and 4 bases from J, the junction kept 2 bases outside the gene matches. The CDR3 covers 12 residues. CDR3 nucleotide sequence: TGTGCCAGCAGCGGACAGGCCTATGGCTACACCTTC. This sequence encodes CASSGQAYGYTF.

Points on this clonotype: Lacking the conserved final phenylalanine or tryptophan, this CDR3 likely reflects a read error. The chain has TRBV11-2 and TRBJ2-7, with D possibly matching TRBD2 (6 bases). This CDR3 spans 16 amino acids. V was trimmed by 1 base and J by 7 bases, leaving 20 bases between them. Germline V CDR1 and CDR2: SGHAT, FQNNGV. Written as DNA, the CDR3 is TGTGCCAGCAGCTTAGGCGGCGAGGACTACCATTTGGAGCAGTACCTC. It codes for CASSLGGEDYHLEQYL.

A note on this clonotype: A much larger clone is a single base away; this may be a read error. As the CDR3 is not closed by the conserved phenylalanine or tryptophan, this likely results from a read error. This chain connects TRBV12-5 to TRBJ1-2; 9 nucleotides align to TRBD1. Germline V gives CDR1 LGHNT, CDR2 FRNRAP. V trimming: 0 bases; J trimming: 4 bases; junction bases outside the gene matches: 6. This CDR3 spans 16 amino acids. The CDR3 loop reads CASGLVLGQGLYGYTL. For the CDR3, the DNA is TGTGCTAGTGGTTTGGTCTTAGGACAGGGGCTCTATGGCTACACCCTC.

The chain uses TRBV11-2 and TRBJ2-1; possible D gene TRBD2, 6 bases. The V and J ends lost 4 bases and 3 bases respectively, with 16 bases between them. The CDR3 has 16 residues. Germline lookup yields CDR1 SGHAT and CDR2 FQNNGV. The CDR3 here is CASSSQMGGSYNEQFF. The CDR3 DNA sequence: TGTGCCAGCAGCTCCCAAATGGGAGGCAGCTACAATGAGCAGTTCTTC.

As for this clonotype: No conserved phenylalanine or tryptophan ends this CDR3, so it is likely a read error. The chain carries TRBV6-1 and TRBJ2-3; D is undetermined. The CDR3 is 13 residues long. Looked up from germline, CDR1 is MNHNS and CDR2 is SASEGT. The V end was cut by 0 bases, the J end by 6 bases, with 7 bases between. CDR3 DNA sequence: TGTGCCAGCAGTGAAGCTTATAGGGATACGCAGTATCTT. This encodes CASSEAYRDTQYL.

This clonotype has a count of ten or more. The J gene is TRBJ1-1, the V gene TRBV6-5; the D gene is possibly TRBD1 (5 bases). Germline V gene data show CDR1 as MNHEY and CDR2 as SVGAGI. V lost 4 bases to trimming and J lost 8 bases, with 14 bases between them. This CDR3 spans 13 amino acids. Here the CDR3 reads CASSSSRVGEAFF. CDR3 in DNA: TGTGCCAGCAGTTCCAGCAGGGTCGGGGAAGCTTTCTTT.

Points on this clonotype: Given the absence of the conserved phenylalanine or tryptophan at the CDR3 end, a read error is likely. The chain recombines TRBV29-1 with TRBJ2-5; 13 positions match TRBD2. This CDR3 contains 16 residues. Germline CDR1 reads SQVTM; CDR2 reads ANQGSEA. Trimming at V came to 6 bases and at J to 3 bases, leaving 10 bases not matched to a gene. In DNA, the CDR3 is TGCAGCGTCACGCCAGGGACTAGCGGGAATGAAGAGACCCAGTACTTA. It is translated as CSVTPGTSGNEETQYL.

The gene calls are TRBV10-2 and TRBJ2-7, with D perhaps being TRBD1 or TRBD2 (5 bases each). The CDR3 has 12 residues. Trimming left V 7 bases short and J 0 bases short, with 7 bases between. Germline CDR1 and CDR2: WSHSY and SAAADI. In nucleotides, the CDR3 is TGCGCCAGCATGGGGACCTCCTACGAGCAGTACTTC. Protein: CASMGTSYEQYF.

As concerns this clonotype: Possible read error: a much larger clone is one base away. CDR3 sequence (DNA): TGTGCCAGCAGCACTACGAGGGGTGAGCAGTTCTTC. This codes for CASSTTRGEQFF. This chain connects TRBV7-9 to TRBJ2-1; D possibly matches TRBD1 or TRBD2 (5 bases each). V was shortened by 5 bases and J by 9 bases, with 11 bases between the two germline ends. Germline loops: CDR1 SEHNR, CDR2 FQNEAQ (reference sequence). The CDR3 contains 12 residues.

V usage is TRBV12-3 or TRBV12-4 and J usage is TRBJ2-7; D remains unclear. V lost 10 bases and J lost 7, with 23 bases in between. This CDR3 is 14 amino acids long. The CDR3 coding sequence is TGTGCCATCCTCCAGACTGGTCGGCGCTATGAGCAGTACTTC. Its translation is CAILQTGRRYEQYF.

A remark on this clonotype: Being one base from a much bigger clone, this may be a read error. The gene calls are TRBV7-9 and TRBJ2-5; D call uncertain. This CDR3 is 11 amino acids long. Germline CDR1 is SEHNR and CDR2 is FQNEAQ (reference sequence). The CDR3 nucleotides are TGTGACAGCAGCTCCCTAGAGACCCAGTACTTC. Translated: CDSSSLETQYF.

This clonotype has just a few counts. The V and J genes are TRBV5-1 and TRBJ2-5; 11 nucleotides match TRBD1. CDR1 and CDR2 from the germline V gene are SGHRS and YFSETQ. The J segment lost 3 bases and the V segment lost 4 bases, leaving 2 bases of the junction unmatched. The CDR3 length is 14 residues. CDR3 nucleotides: TGCGCCAGCAGCAAGGGACAGGGGGAAGAGACCCAGTACTTC. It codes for CASSKGQGEETQYF.

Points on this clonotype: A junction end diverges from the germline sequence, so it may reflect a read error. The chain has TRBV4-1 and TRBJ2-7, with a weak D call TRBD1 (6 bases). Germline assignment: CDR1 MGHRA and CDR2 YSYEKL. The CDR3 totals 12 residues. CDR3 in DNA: TGCGCCAGCAGTGGGACATCCTACGAGCAATACTTC. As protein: CASSGTSYEQYF.

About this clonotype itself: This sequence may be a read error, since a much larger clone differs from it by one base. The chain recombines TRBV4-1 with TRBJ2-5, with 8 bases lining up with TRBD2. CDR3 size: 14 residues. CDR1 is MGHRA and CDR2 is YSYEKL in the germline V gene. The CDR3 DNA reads TGCGCCAGCAGCCAAGATGCCCAGCGGGAGACCCGGTACTTC. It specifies CASSQDAQRETRYF.

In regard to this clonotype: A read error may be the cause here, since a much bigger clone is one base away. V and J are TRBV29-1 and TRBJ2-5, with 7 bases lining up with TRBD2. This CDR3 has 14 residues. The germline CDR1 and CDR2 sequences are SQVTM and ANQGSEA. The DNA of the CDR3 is TGCAGCGCTGAAGATCTAGCGGCCCAAGAGACCCAGTACTTC. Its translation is CSAEDLAAQETQYF.

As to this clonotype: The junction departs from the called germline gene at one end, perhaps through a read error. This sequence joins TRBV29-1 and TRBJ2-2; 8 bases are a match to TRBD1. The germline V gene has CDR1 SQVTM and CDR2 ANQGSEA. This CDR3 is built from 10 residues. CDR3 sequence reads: CSVGQVELLF. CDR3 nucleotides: TGCAGCGTGGGACAGGTGGAGCTGTTATTT.

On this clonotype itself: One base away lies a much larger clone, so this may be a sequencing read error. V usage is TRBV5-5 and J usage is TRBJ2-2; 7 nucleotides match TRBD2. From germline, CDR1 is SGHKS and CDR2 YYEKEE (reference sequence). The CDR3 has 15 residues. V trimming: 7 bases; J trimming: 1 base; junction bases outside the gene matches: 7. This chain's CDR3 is CASGKLAENTGELFF. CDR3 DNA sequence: TGTGCCAGCGGTAAGCTAGCGGAGAACACCGGGGAGCTGTTTTTT. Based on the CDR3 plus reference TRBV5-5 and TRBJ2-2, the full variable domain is DAGVTQSPTHLIKTRGQQVTLRCSPISGHKSVSWYQQVLGQGPQFIFQYYEKEERGRGNFPDRFSARQFPNYSSELNVNALLLGDSALYLCASGKLAENTGELFFGEGSRLTVL.

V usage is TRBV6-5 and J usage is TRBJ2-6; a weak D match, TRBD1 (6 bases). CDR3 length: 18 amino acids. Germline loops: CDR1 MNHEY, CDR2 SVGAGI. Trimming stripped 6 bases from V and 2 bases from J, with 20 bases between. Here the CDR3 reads CASRLSTGMKAGANVLTF. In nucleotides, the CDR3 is TGTGCCAGCAGACTTTCGACAGGTATGAAAGCTGGGGCCAACGTCCTGACTTTC.

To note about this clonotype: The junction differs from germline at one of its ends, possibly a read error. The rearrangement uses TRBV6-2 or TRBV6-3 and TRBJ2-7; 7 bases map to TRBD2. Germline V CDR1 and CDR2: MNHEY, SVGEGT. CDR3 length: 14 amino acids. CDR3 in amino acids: CAISYSRESYKQYF. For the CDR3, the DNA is TGTGCCATCAGTTACTCGCGGGAGTCCTACAAGCAGTACTTC.

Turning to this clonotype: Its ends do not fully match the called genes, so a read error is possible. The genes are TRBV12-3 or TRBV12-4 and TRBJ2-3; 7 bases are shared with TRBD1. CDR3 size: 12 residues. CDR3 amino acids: CANSPQGDTQYF. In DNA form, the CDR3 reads TGTGCCAACAGTCCACAGGGGGATACGCAGTATTTT.